The subject of this entry is one T cell receptor beta chain. The data originate from a study of T cells in Graves' hyperthyroidism and ophthalmopathy. V was shortened by 0 bases and J by 4 bases, with 17 bases between the two germline ends. The CDR3 is made up of 17 amino acids. Germline V gene sequence: CDR1 LGHDT, CDR2 YNNKEL (reference sequence). Authors of the study amplified TCR beta CDR3 regions from RNA transcripts. An initial round of RT-PCR targeting the TCR CDR3 relied on the HTBI primer set. TCRdb itself ran the multiplex PCR reads through MiXCR, one entry per CDR3 protein. The data hold around 600,000 distinct CDR3 sequences, with around 15% observed a single time.

Sample: blood. The origin of this receptor is a woman between 40 and 55 years old with Graves' ophthalmopathy. This rearrangement joins TRBV3-1 to TRBJ2-3, with a possible D match to TRBD2 (5 bases). CDR3 residues: CASSQDRRVAGADTQYF. For the CDR3, the DNA is TGTGCCAGCAGCCAAGATCGGCGGGTAGCCGGGGCAGATACGCAGTATTTT.